This T cell receptor beta chain was found in a study of response to subunit inactivated influenza vaccine. Points from the study as a whole: Only a handful of new T cells, the authors suggested, are recruited with each seasonal influenza vaccination.

Notes on this clonotype: What it recognizes is unknown.

CDR3 length: 14 residues. The V and J ends lost 7 bases and 1 base respectively, with 13 bases between them. Each CDR3 protein gets one entry after TCRdb re-called the RT-PCR reads with MiXCR. The sample yields 500,000 to 750,000 distinct CDR3 sequences, roughly 15% seen once. The source was PBMCs from blood, collected 11 to 12 days after vaccination. The chain employs TRBV12-3 or TRBV12-4 and TRBJ1-1; D is undetermined. This TCR derives from a man between 50 and 59 years old who received an inactivated influenza vaccine. The CDR3 spells CASTALARNTEAFF. As DNA, the CDR3 is TGTGCCAGCACCGCCCTTGCCAGGAACACTGAAGCTTTCTTT.